This T cell receptor (beta chain) was recorded in a study of T cells after yellow fever vaccination. General study results and limits: Some clonotypes, a small share, were shared between CD4 and CD8 compartments.

This clonotype was detected many times. Its antigen is currently unknown. TCR cDNA, made by 5'RACE template switching, carried an added universal primer site and UMIs. In TCRdb, the 5' RACE reads were re-called with MiXCR into one record per CDR3 protein. The data contain 350,000 to 550,000 distinct CDR3 sequences, around 20% of them singletons. Sequences were derived from PBMCs, sampled before the yellow fever booster vaccination. This clonotype was obtained from a man in his late teens or twenties who received the YFV17D yellow fever vaccine.

DNA of the CDR3: TGTGCCAGCAGTCACGACAGAAACTATGGCTACACCTTC. This gives the protein CASSHDRNYGYTF. V and J are TRBV6-2 or TRBV6-3 and TRBJ1-2, with TRBD1 as a possible D gene (5 bases). The CDR3 covers 13 residues. V was cut by 5 bases and J by 2 bases, with 9 bases left in between. Germline CDR1 and CDR2: MNHEY and SVGEGT.